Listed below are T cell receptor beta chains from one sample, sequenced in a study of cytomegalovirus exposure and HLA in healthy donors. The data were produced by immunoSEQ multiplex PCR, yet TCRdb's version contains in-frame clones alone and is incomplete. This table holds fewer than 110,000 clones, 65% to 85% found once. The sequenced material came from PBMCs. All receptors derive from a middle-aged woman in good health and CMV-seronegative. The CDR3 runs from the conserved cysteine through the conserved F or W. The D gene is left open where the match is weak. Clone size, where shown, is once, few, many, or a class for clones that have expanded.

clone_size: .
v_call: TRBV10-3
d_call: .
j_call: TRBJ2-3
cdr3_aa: CAISENGGGVDTQYF
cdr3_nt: TGTGCCATCAGCGAAAATGGGGGAGGTGTAGATACGCAGTATTTT

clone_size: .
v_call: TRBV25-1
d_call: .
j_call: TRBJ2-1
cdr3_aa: CASMGTVGGNEQFF
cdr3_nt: TGTGCCAGCATGGGAACCGTCGGGGGAAATGAGCAGTTCTTC

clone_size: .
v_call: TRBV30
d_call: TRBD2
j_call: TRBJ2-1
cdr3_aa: CAWSVVVAGGEQFF
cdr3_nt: TGTGCCTGGAGTGTAGTGGTAGCGGGAGGGGAGCAGTTCTTC

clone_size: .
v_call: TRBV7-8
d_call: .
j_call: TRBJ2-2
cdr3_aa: CASSLELNTGELFF
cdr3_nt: TGTGCCAGCAGCTTAGAGCTGAACACCGGGGAGCTGTTTTTT

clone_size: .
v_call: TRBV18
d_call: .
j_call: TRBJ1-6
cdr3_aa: CASSPGSSYNSPLHF
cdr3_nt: TGTGCCAGCTCACCAGGGAGCTCCTATAATTCACCCCTCCACTTT

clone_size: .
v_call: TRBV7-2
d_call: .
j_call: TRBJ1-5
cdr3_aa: CASSLYRQPQHF
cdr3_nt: TGTGCCAGCAGCTTGTATCGTCAGCCCCAGCATTTT

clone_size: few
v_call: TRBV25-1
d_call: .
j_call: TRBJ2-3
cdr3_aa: CASRTGLITDTQYF
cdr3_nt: TGTGCCAGCCGAACCGGACTTATCACAGATACGCAGTATTTT

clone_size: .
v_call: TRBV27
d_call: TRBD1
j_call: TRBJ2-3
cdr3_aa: CATRRYSRDSSTDTQYF
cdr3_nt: TGTGCCACCAGAAGATATTCTAGGGACAGCAGCACAGATACGCAGTATTTT

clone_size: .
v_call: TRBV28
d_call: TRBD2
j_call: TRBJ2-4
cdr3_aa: CASSFGGRAKNIQYF
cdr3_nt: TGTGCCAGCAGTTTCGGCGGGAGGGCCAAAAACATTCAGTACTTC

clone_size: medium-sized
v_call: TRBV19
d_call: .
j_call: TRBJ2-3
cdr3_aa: CASTSGQGTDTQYF
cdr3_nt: TGTGCCAGTACCTCAGGTCAGGGCACAGATACGCAGTATTTT

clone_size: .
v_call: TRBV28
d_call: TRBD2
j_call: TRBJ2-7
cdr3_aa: CASSFGTTTYEQYF
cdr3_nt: TGTGCCAGCAGTTTTGGGACTACCACCTACGAGCAGTACTTC

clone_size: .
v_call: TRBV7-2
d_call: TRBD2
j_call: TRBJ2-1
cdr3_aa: CASSLSSGGYNEQFF
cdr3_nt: TGTGCCAGCAGCTTATCTAGCGGGGGCTACAATGAGCAGTTCTTC

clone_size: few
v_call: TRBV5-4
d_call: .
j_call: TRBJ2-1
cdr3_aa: CASSLDPQGILYEQFF
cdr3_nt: TGTGCCAGCAGCTTGGATCCCCAGGGGATACTGTATGAGCAGTTCTTC

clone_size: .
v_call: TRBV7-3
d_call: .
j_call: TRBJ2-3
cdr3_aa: CASSLLSSTDTQYF
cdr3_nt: TGTGCCAGCAGCTTATTATCCAGCACAGATACGCAGTATTTT

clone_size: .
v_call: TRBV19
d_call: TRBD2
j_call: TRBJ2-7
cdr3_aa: CASSRGLAGAYEQYF
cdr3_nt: TGTGCCAGTAGTAGAGGACTAGCGGGGGCATACGAGCAGTACTTC

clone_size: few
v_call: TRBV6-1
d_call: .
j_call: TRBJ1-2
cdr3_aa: CASSVDRRNYGYTF
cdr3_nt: TGTGCCAGCAGCGTAGACAGGCGTAACTATGGCTACACCTTC

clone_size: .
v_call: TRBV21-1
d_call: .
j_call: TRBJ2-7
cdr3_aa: CASSNSQPAIREGLGEQYF
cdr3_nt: TGTGCCAGCAGCAACTCTCAACCAGCTATCCGGGAGGGCCTCGGGGAGCAGTACTTC

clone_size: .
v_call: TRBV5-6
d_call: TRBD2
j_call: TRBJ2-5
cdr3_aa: CASSLLAGAQETQYF
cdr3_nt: TGTGCCAGCAGCCTACTAGCGGGGGCCCAAGAGACCCAGTACTTC

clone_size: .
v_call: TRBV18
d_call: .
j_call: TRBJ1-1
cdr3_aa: CASSPDREGSEAFF
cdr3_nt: TGTGCCAGCTCACCAGACCGGGAGGGCAGTGAAGCTTTCTTT

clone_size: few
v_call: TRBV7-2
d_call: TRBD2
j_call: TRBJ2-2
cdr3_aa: CASSLAGAELTGELFF
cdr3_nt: TGTGCCAGCAGTTTAGCGGGGGCCGAGTTAACCGGGGAGCTGTTTTTT

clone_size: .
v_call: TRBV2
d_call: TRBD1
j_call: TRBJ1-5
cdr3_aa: CASSEAPGQGVRPQHF
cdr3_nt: TGTGCCAGCAGTGAAGCGCCGGGACAGGGGGTCCGGCCCCAGCATTTT

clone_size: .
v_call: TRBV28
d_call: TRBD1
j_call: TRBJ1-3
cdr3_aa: CASSGTGVPSGNTIYF
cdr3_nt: TGTGCCAGCAGTGGGACAGGGGTACCCTCTGGAAACACCATATATTTT

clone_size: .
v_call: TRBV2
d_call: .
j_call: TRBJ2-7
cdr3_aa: CASSAQEGHEQYF
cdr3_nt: TGTGCCAGCAGCGCCCAGGAGGGTCACGAGCAGTACTTC

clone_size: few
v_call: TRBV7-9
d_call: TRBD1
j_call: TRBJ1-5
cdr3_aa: CASSLGTGAPGNQPQHF
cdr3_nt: TGTGCCAGCAGCTTAGGCACAGGGGCCCCCGGCAACCAGCCCCAGCATTTT

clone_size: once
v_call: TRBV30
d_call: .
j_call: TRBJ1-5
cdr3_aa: CAWSKKGHNNQPQHF
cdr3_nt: TGTGCCTGGAGTAAAAAGGGACATAACAATCAGCCCCAGCATTTT

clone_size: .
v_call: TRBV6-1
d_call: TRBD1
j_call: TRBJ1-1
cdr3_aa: CASSERGLTEAFF
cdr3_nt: TGTGCCAGCAGCGAAAGGGGGCTCACTGAAGCTTTCTTT

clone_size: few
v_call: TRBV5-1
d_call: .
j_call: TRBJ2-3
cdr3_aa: CASSLGTGLSDTQYF
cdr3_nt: TGCGCCAGCAGCTTGGGAACAGGGTTATCGGATACGCAGTATTTT

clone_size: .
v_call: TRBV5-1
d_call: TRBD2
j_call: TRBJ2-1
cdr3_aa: CASSTLAGEYNEQFF
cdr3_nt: TGCGCCAGCAGCACACTAGCGGGAGAGTACAATGAGCAGTTCTTC

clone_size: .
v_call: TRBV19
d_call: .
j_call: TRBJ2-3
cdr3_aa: CASSTGGHRGTDTQYF
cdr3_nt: TGTGCCAGTAGTACGGGGGGACATCGGGGCACAGATACGCAGTATTTT

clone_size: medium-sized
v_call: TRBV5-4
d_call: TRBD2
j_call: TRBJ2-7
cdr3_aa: CASSLVAGGSEQYF
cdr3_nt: TGTGCCAGCAGCTTGGTAGCGGGAGGCTCTGAGCAGTACTTC

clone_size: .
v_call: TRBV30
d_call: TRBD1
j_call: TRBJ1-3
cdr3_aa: CAWEDRVGNTIYF
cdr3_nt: TGTGCCTGGGAGGACAGGGTCGGAAACACCATATATTTT

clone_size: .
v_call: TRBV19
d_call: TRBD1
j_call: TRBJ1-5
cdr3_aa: CASSPQVGQGYQPQHF
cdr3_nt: TGTGCCAGTAGTCCCCAGGTGGGACAGGGGTATCAGCCCCAGCATTTT

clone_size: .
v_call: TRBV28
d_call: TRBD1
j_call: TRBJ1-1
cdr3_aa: CASSYRAGGLRAFF
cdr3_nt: TGTGCCAGCAGTTACCGGGCAGGGGGCTTAAGAGCTTTCTTT